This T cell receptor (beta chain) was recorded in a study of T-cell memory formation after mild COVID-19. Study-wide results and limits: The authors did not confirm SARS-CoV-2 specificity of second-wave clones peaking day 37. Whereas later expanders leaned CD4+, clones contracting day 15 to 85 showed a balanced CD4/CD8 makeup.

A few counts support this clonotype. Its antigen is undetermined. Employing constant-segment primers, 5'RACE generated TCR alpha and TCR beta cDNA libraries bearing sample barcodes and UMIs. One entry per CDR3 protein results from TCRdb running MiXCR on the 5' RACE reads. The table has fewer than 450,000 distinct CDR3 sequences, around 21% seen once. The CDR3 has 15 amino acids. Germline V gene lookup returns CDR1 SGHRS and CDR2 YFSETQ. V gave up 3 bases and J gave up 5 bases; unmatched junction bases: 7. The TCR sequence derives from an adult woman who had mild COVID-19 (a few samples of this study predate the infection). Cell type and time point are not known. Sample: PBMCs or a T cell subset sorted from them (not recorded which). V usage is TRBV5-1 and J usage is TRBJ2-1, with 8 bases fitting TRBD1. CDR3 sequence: CASSSRQGIDNEQFF. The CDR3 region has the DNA TGCGCCAGCAGCTCGCGACAGGGGATAGACAATGAGCAGTTCTTC.